Listed here is a single TCR beta chain. CDR1 and CDR2 from the germline V gene are GTSNPN and SVGIG (reference sequence). The CDR3 consists of 14 residues. V dropped 5 bases and J dropped 6 bases, with 16 bases sitting between them. The RNA input was roughly 0.45 to 1 ug, and it was reverse transcribed with random hexamers. TCRdb processed the immunoSEQ multiplex PCR reads anew with MiXCR; each CDR3 protein has one entry. This table holds some 190,000 distinct CDR3 sequences, about 95% found once. This record comes from a study of CD8 T cells in Susac syndrome. The receptor comes from a human donor in good health. The chain uses TRBV30 and TRBJ1-4; D gene ambiguous. Sequencing was performed on CD4+ T cells from PBMCs. The CDR3 reads CAWGLAGSDEKLFF. For the CDR3, the DNA is TGTGCCTGGGGCCTTGCAGGTTCGGATGAAAAACTGTTTTTT. Looking up the rest from reference TRBV30 and TRBJ1-4 gives the full variable domain: SQTIHQWPATLVQPVGSPLSLECTVEGTSNPNLYWYRQAAGRGLQLLFYSVGIGQISSEVPQNLSASRPQDRQFILSSKKLLLSDSGFYLCAWGLAGSDEKLFFGSGTQLSVL.